This T cell receptor (beta chain) emerged from a study of T cells in Graves' hyperthyroidism and ophthalmopathy. The wider study: Peripheral blood sampling occurred at initial diagnosis, before any treatment. Notes on the study in general: Peripheral blood also featured most of the thyroid clonotypes expanded above 0.001.

Using RNA transcripts as the source, TCR beta CDR3 regions were amplified. During a first-round RT-PCR of the TCR CDR3, the HTBI primer set was used. Using its own MiXCR run on the multiplex PCR reads, TCRdb lists one record per CDR3 protein. The sample carries about 380,000 distinct CDR3 sequences, less than 20% recorded once. This clonotype was observed a handful of times. Its antigen remains unknown. Germline V lookup: CDR1 SGDLS, CDR2 YYNGEE. V lost 6 bases to trimming and J lost 3 bases, with 15 bases between them. This CDR3 is built from 15 residues. Enrolled ophthalmopathy patients presented with a Clinical Activity Score of at least 3, a NOSPECS grade of at least 4, and disease duration under 3 months.

The sample taken for sequencing was blood. The TCR sequence derives from a man between 18 and 29 years old with Graves' ophthalmopathy. The rearrangement joins TRBV9 to TRBJ2-2; possible D gene TRBD2, 7 bases. Here the CDR3 reads CASKGGGRDTGELFF. CDR3 nucleotide sequence: TGTGCCAGCAAAGGGGGGGGCCGGGACACCGGGGAGCTGTTTTTT. Full variable domain (missing parts from reference TRBV9 and TRBJ2-2): DSGVTQTPKHLITATGQRVTLRCSPRSGDLSVYWYQQSLDQGLQFLIQYYNGEERAKGNILERFSAQQFPDLHSELNLSSLELGDSALYFCASKGGGRDTGELFFGEGSRLTVL.